This TCR beta chain was identified during a study of molecular identifiers for immune sequencing clone quantification. Study results and caveats: Researchers reportedly could pick up spiked Jurkat TCR RNA from one cell mixed into some 1 million naive cells.

This clonotype was found many times. Its target is not known. Sorting captured naive CD8 T cells as CD8+CD4-CCR7+CD45RA+. This CDR3 comprises 15 residues. Deletions cut 6 bases from V and 0 bases from J, with 14 bases between. Germline V CDR1 and CDR2: SQVTM, ANQGSEA. TCR libraries were built in bulk with a published protocol and specific TCR primers. Each CDR3 protein gets one entry after TCRdb re-called the PCR reads with MiXCR. The repertoire includes 85,000 to 120,000 distinct CDR3 sequences, 35% of them detected once, and roughly 9.3% sits in the top ten. The V and J genes are TRBV29-1 and TRBJ1-4, with D perhaps matching TRBD1 (6 bases). The sample comprised naive CD8+ T cells from blood, with Jurkat cell RNA spiked in. The subset is: FACS-sorted CD8+CD4-CCR7+CD45RA+ naive T cells. The sequence derives from a human donor in good health. Some libraries in this study had Jurkat cell RNA spiked in. CDR3 bases: TGCAGCGTCACCATGACAGGTGCAACTAATGAAAAACTGTTTTTT. Amino acid sequence: CSVTMTGATNEKLFF.